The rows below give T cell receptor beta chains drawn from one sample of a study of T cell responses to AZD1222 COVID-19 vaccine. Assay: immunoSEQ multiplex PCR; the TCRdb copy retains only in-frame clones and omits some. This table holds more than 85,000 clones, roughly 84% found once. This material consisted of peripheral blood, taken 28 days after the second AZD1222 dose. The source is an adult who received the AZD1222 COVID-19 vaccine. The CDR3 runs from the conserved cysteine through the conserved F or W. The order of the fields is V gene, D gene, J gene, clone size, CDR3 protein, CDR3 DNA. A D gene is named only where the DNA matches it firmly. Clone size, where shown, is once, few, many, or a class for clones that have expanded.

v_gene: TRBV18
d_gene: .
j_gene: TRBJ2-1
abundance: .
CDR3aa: CASSPPTGSLTNEQFF
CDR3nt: TGTGCCAGCTCACCACCGACAGGTAGCTTGACCAATGAGCAGTTCTTC

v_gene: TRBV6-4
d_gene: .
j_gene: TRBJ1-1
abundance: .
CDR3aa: CASSQQGDTEAFF
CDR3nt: TGTGCCAGCAGCCAACAAGGGGACACTGAAGCTTTCTTT

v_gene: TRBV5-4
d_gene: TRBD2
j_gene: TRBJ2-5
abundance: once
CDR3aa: CASSRTSGRQETQYF
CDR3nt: TGTGCCAGCAGTAGGACTAGCGGGAGACAGGAGACCCAGTACTTC

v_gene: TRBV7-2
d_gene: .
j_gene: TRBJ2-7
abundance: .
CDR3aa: CASSRGSTGPQYEQYF
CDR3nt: TGTGCCAGCAGCAGAGGGTCGACCGGCCCCCAATACGAGCAGTACTTC

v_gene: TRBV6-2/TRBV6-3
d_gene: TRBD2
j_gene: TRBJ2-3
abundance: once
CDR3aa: CASSWTGGGTDTQYF
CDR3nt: TGTGCCAGCAGTTGGACCGGGGGGGGCACAGATACGCAGTATTTT

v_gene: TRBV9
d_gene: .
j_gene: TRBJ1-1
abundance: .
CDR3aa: CASSVALGSSTEAFF
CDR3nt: TGTGCCAGCAGCGTAGCTCTGGGGAGTTCGACTGAAGCTTTCTTT

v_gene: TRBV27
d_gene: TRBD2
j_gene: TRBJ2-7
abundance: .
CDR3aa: CASSPRAGDTYEQYF
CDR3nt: TGTGCCAGCAGTCCAAGAGCGGGGGATACCTACGAGCAGTACTTC

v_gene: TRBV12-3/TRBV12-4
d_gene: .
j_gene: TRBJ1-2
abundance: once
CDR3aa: CASSYRDGYTF
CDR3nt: TGTGCCAGCAGTTACAGAGACGGCTACACCTTC

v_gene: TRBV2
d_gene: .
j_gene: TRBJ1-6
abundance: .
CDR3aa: CASVPRLNSPLHF
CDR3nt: TGTGCCAGCGTACCGAGATTAAATTCACCCCTCCACTTT

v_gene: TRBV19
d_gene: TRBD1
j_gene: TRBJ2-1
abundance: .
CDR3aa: CASSRPGTGLYNEQFF
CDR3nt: TGTGCCAGTAGTAGACCCGGGACAGGGCTTTACAATGAGCAGTTCTTC

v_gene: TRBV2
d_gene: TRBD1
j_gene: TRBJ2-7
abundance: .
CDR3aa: CASTRTGGIHEQYF
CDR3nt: TGTGCCAGCACGCGGACAGGGGGCATCCACGAGCAGTACTTC

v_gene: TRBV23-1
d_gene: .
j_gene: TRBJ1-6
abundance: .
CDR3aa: CASSQKLCQDSPLHF
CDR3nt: TGCGCCAGCAGTCAAAAACTCTGCCAGGACTCACCCCTCCACTTT

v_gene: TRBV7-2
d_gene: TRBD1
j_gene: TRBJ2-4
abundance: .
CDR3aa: CASRLTGLAKNIQYF
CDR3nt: TGTGCCAGCAGATTGACAGGGCTAGCCAAAAACATTCAGTACTTC

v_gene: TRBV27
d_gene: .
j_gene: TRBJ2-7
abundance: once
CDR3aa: CASSLSSGGHHEQYF
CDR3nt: TGTGCCAGCAGTTTATCAAGCGGCGGACACCACGAGCAGTACTTC

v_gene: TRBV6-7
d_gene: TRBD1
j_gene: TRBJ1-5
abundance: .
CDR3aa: CASSHRRPTGTGWQPQHF
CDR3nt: TGTGCCAGCAGTCACAGACGGCCTACTGGGACAGGGTGGCAGCCCCAGCATTTT

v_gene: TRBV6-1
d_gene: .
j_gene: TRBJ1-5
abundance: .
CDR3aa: CASSELTASNQPQHF
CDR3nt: TGTGCCAGCAGTGAACTGACAGCTTCCAATCAGCCCCAGCATTTT

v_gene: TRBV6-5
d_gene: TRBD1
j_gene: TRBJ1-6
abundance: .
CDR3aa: CASRNRDRGISPLHF
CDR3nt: TGTGCCAGCAGAAACCGGGACAGGGGGATCTCACCCCTCCACTTT

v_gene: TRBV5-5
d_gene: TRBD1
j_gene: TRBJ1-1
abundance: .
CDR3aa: CASSYTGDRGTEAFF
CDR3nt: TGTGCCAGCAGCTACACCGGGGACAGGGGCACTGAAGCTTTCTTT

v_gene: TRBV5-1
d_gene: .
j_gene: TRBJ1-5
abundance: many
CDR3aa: CASSQLAGRDQPQHF
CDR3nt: TGCGCCAGCAGCCAGTTAGCCGGTCGGGATCAGCCCCAGCATTTT

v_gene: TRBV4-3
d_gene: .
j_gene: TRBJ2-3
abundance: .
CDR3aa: CASSQATGPDTQYF
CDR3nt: TGCGCCAGCAGCCAAGCCACGGGTCCAGATACGCAGTATTTT

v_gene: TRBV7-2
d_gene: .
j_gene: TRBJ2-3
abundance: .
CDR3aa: CASSPEPSTDTQYF
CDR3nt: TGTGCCAGCAGTCCAGAACCTAGCACAGATACGCAGTATTTT

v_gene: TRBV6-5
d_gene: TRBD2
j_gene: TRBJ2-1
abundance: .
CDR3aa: CASLWGTSGGEQFF
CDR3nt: TGTGCCAGCCTGTGGGGGACTAGCGGGGGAGAGCAGTTCTTC

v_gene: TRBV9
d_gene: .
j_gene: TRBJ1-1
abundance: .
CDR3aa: CASRWGGMNTEAFF
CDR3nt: TGTGCCAGCAGGTGGGGCGGCATGAACACTGAAGCTTTCTTT

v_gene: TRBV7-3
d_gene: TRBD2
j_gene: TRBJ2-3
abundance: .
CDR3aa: CASSVSGSTNTQYF
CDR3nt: TGTGCCAGCAGCGTTAGCGGGAGTACGAATACGCAGTATTTT

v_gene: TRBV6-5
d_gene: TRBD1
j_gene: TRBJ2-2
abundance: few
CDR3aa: CASRRTGRSTGELFF
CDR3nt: TGTGCCAGCAGGAGGACAGGGAGGTCCACCGGGGAGCTGTTTTTT

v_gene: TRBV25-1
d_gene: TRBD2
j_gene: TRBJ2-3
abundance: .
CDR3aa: CASRGSGGFTDTQYF
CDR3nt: TGTGCCAGCAGGGGTAGCGGGGGATTCACAGATACGCAGTATTTT

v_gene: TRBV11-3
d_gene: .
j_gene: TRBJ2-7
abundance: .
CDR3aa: CASSPDGYEQYF
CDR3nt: TGTGCCAGCAGCCCTGACGGGTACGAGCAGTACTTC

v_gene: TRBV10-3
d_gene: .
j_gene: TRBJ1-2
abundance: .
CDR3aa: CAISDGNYGYTF
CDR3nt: TGTGCCATCAGTGACGGCAATTATGGCTACACCTTC

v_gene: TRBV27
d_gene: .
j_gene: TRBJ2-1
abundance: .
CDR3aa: CASSPDWESGEQFF
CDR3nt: TGTGCCAGCAGCCCCGACTGGGAATCGGGTGAGCAGTTCTTC

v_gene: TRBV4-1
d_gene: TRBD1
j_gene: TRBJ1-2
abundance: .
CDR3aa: CASSQGPGTVRDGYTF
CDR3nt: TGCGCCAGCAGCCAAGGTCCCGGGACAGTTAGAGATGGCTACACCTTC

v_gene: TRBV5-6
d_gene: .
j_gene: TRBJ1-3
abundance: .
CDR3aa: CASSFSGAGNTIYF
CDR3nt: TGTGCCAGCAGCTTTTCCGGGGCAGGAAACACCATATATTTT

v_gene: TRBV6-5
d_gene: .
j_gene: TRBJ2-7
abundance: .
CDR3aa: CASRDSPLVYEQYF
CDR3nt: TGTGCCAGCAGAGACAGCCCGTTGGTGTACGAGCAGTACTTC

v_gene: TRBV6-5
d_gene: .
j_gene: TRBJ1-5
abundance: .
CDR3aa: CASSPSGPRNQPQLF
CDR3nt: TGTGCCAGCAGTCCGTCGGGTCCTCGGAATCAGCCCCAGCTTTTT

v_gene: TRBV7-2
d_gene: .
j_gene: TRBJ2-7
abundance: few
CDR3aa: CASSVGGRSYEQYF
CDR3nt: TGTGCCAGCAGCGTAGGAGGGAGGTCCTACGAGCAGTACTTC

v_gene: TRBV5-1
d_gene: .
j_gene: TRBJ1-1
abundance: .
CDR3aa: CASSLAAGVGTEAFF
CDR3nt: TGCGCCAGCAGCTTGGCCGCAGGGGTTGGAACTGAAGCTTTCTTT

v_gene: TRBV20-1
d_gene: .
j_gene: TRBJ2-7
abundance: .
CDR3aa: CSASWAEAYEQYF
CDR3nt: TGCAGTGCTAGTTGGGCGGAGGCCTACGAGCAGTACTTC

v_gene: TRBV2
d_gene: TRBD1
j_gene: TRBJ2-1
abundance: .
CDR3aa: CASSESTGSYNEQFF
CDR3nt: TGTGCCAGCAGTGAATCGACAGGGTCCTACAATGAGCAGTTCTTC

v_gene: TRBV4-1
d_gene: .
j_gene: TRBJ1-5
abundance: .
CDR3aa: CASSQDVGQGGQPQHF
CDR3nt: TGCGCCAGCAGCCAAGATGTGGGGCAGGGAGGCCAGCCCCAGCATTTT

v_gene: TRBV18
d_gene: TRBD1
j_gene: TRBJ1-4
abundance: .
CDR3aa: CASSSGQGLKEKLFF
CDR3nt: TGTGCCAGCTCGTCGGGACAGGGTCTTAAGGAAAAACTGTTTTTT

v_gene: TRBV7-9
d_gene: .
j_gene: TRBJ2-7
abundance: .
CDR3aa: CASSFRDGRDEQYF
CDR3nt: TGTGCCAGCAGCTTCCGGGACGGGCGGGACGAGCAGTACTTC

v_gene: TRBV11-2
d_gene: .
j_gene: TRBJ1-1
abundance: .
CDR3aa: CASSLFSLRDTEAFF
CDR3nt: TGTGCCAGCAGCTTATTCTCACTTCGCGACACTGAAGCTTTCTTT

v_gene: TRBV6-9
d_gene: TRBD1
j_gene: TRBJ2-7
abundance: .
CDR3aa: CASIPGQGYHEQYF
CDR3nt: TGTGCCAGCATTCCGGGACAGGGGTACCACGAGCAGTACTTC

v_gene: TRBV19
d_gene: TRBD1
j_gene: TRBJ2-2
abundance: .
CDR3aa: CATKSGQGNTGELFF
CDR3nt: TGTGCCACTAAATCCGGACAGGGGAACACCGGGGAGCTGTTTTTT

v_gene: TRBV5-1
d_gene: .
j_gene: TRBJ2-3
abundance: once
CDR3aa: CASTPPSKDTQYF
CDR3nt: TGCGCCAGTACCCCCCCCTCGAAAGATACGCAGTATTTT

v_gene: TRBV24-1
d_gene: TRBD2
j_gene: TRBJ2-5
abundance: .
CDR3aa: CATSEGRGAGRETQYF
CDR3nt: TGTGCCACCAGTGAGGGGAGGGGAGCTGGAAGAGAGACCCAGTACTTC

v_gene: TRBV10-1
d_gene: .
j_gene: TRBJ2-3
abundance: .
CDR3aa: CASSSETTDTQYF
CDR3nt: TGCGCCAGCAGTTCGGAGACCACAGATACGCAGTATTTT

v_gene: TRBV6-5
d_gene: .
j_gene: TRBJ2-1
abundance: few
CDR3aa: CASRILDPPRNEQFF
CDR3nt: TGTGCCAGCAGGATACTAGATCCCCCCCGCAATGAGCAGTTCTTC

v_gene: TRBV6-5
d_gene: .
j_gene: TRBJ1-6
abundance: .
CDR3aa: CASSLEWVKNSPLHF
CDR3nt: TGTGCCAGCAGCCTGGAGTGGGTTAAGAATTCACCCCTCCACTTT

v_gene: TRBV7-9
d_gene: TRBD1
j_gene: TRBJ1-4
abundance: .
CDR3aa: CASSLGQGATNEKLFF
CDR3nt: TGTGCCAGCAGCCTAGGACAGGGGGCAACTAATGAAAAACTGTTTTTT

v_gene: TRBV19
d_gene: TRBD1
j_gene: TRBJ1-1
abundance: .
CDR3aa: CASSPGGTGNTEAFF
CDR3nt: TGTGCCAGTAGTCCGGGAGGGACAGGTAACACTGAAGCTTTCTTT

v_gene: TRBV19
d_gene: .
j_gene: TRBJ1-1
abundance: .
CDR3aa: CASSIGGLNTEAFF
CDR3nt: TGTGCCAGTAGTATAGGGGGCTTGAACACTGAAGCTTTCTTT

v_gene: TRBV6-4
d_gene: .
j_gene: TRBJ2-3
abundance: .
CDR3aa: CASSDRGWDTQYF
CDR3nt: TGTGCCAGCAGTGACAGGGGCTGGGATACGCAGTATTTT

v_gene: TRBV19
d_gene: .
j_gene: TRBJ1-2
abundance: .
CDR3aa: CASSISQGFHYGYTF
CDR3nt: TGTGCCAGTAGTATTAGCCAGGGGTTTCACTATGGCTACACCTTC

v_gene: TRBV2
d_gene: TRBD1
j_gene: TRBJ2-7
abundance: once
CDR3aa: CASNVPGQGPGEQYF
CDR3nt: TGTGCCAGCAATGTACCCGGACAGGGACCCGGGGAGCAGTACTTC